The following is a TCR beta chain sequence with its context. Its specificity is unknown. These data are taken from a study of blood T cells in healthy people across ages. General observations from the study: Diversity was higher, and naive CD4+ cells more numerous, in long-lived donors than in aged donors. Unknown donor CMV status possibly confounded expanded clonotype changes.

A second PCR, run for roughly 7 to 12 cycles, used a sample-barcoded 5' primer plus a J-beta primer mix. In TCRdb, the 5' RACE reads were re-called with MiXCR into one record per CDR3 protein. The data hold about a million distinct CDR3 sequences, with approximately 38% observed a single time. Trimming cost V 0 bases and J 6 bases, with 6 bases left between them. The CDR3 is 13 amino acids. The germline V gene has CDR1 LGHNA and CDR2 YNFKEQ. This TCR was sampled from a young man in good health. Sequencing was carried out using blood. The J gene is TRBJ1-5, the V gene TRBV4-2, with D unresolved. CDR3 protein: CASSQDLTQPQHF. CDR3 in DNA: TGTGCCAGCAGCCAAGATCTTACTCAGCCCCAGCATTTT.